The subject of this entry is one TCR beta chain. Its antigen remains unidentified. These data belong to a study of shared clonotypes between healthy human individuals. Notes on the study in general: Among donors, sharing of clonotypes was expected to be affected by sequencing depth.

From germline, CDR1 is MDHEN and CDR2 SYDVKM. This CDR3 is built from 14 residues. Trimming at V came to 8 bases and at J to 4 bases, leaving 10 bases not matched to a gene. Generated by immunoSEQ multiplex PCR, the TCRdb table keeps only in-frame clones and is missing some. The sample has roughly 2,300,000 clones; less than 95% are singletons. The receptor was isolated from a man aged 18 to 30 in good health. Some clones in this sample may be carry-over from other donors' samples. The chain couples TRBV28 to TRBJ2-7; TRBD2 agrees at 8 bases. The source material was naive CD4+ T cells from PBMCs. Subset specified: CD45RA+ positively selected. The DNA for the CDR3 is TGTGCCAGCGGTACCGGGACTAGAGGTTACGAGCAGTACTTC. Amino acid sequence: CASGTGTRGYEQYF.